What follows describes a single T cell receptor (beta chain). Antigen unknown. The data are from a study of OX40 agonist ivuxolimab in advanced cancers. Study background: Partial responses were achieved by three patients, one with hepatocellular carcinoma and two with cutaneous melanoma. Whole-study results and caveats: Among patients with partial responses at 0.1-3.0 mg/kg, clonal expansion was among the lowest.

Systemic immunosuppression or autoimmune disease history was grounds to exclude patients. With baseline, cycle 4 day 1, and cycle 7 day 1 as timepoints, blood was sampled. V lost 1 base and J lost 8, with 11 bases in between. The CDR3 is 14 amino acids. Germline-derived CDR1 and CDR2 are LGHNA and YSLEER. Using immunoSEQ multiplex PCR, the repertoire was profiled, and TCRdb retains in-frame clones only, with some absent. Here the sample spans some 23,000 clones, roughly four fifths being singletons. The receptor was isolated from an adult with an advanced solid tumor such as melanoma, head and neck, liver or kidney cancer. This chain uses TRBV4-3 with TRBJ2-2; D is undetermined. Sequencing used CD4+ or CD8+ T cells sorted from blood, obtained in a trial of the OX40 agonist ivuxolimab. The CDR3 reads CASSQALVRGELFF. The CDR3 coding sequence is TGCGCCAGCAGCCAAGCGCTAGTGAGGGGGGAGCTGTTTTTT.